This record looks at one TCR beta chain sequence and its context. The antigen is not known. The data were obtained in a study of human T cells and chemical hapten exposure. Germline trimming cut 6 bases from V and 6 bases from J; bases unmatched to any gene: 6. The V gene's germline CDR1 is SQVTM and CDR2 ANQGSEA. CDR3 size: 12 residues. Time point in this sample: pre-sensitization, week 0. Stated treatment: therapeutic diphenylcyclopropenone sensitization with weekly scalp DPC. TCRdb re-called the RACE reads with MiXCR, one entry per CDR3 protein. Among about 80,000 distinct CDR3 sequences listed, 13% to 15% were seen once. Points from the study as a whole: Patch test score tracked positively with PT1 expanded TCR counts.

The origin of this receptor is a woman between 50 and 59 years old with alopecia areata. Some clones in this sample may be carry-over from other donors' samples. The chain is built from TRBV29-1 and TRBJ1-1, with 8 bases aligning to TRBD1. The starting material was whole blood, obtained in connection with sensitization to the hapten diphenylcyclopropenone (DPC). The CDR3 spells CSVGQGRPEAFF. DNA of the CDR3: TGCAGCGTCGGACAGGGTCGCCCTGAAGCTTTCTTT.